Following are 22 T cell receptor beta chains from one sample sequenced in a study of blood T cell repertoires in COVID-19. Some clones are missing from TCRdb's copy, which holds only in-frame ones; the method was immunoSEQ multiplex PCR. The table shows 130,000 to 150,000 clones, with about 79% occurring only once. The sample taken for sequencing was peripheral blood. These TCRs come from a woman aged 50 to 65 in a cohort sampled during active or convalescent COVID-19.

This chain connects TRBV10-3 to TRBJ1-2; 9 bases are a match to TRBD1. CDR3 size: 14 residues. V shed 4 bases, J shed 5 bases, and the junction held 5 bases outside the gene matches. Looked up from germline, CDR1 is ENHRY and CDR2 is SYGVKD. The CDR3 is CAISAGTGQYGYTF. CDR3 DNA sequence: TGTGCCATCAGTGCCGGGACAGGGCAGTATGGCTACACCTTC.

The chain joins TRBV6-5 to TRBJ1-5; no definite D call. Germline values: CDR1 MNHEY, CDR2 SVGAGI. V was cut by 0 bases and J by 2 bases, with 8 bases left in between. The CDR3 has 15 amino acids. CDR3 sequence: CASSYSQEGNQPQHF. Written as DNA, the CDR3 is TGTGCCAGCAGTTACTCGCAGGAGGGCAATCAGCCCCAGCATTTT.

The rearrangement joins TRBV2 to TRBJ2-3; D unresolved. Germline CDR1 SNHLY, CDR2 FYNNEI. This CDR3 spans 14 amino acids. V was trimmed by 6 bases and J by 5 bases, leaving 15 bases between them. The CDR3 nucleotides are TGTGCCAGCAGCGACGGATCGGGTCTAGATACGCAGTATTTT. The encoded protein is CASSDGSGLDTQYF.

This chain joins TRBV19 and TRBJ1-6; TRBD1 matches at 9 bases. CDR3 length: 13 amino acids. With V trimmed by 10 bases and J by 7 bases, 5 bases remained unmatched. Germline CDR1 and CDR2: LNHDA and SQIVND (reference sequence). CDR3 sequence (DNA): TGTGCCATTGGGGACAGGGCAAATTCACCCCTCCACTTT. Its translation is CAIGDRANSPLHF.

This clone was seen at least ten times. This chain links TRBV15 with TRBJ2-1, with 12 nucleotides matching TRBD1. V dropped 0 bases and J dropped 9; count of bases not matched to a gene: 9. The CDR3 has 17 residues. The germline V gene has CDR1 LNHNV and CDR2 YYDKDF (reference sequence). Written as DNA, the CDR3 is TGTGCCACCAGCAGAGAGGGGGTGGGACAGGGGGCAACTGAGCAGTTCTTC. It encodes CATSREGVGQGATEQFF.

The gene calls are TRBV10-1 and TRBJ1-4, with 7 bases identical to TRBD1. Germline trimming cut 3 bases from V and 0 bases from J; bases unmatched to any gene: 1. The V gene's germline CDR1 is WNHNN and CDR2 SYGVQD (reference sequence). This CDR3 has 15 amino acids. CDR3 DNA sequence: TGCGCCAGCAGTGAAGGGACAGCAACTAATGAAAAACTGTTTTTT. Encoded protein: CASSEGTATNEKLFF.

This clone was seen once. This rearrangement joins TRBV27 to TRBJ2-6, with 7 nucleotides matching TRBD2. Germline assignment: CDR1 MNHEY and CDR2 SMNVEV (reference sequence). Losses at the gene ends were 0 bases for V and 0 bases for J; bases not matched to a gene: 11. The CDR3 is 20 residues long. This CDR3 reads CASSLSPSWGGRSGANVLTF. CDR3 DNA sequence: TGTGCCAGCAGTTTATCCCCTAGCTGGGGGGGTCGCTCTGGGGCCAACGTCCTGACTTTC. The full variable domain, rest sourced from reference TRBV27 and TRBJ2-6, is EAQVTQNPRYLITVTGKKLTVTCSQNMNHEYMSWYRQDPGLGLRQIYYSMNVEVTDKGDVPEGYKVSRKEKRNFPLILESPSPNQTSLYFCASSLSPSWGGRSGANVLTFGAGSRLTVL.

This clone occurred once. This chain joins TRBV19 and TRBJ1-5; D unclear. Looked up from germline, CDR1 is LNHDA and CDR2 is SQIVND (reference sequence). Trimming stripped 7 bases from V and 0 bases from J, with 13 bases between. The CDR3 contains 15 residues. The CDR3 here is CASNIWANSNQPQHF. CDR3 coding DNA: TGTGCCAGTAATATCTGGGCAAATAGCAATCAGCCCCAGCATTTT.

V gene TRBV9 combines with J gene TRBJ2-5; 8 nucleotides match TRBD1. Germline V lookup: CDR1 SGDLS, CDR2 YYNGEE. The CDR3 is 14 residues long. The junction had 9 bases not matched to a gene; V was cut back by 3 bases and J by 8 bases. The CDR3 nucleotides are TGTGCCAGCAGCGCGAGACAGGGGCTGGGAACCCAGTACTTC. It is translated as CASSARQGLGTQYF.

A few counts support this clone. The CDR3 here is CASTLAGGLEQFF. The CDR3 coding sequence is TGTGCCAGTACCCTAGCGGGGGGGCTTGAGCAGTTCTTC. The chain links TRBV19 to TRBJ2-1; 12 nucleotides match TRBD2. Germline-derived CDR1 and CDR2 are LNHDA and SQIVND (reference sequence). The trim removed 7 bases at V and 9 bases at J, leaving 4 bases unmatched. The CDR3 sequence is 13 residues long.

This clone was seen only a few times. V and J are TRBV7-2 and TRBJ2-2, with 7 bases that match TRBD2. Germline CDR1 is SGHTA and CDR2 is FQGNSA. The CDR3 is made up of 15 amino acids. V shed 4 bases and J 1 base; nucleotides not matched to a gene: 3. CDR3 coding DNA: TGTGCCAGCAGCTCACTAGCGAAGAACACCGGGGAGCTGTTTTTT. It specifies CASSSLAKNTGELFF.

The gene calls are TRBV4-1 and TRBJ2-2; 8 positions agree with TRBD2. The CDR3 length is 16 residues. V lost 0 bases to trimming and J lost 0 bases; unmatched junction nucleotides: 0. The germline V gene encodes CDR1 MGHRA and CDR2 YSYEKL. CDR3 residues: CASSQERGANTGELFF. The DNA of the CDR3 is TGCGCCAGCAGCCAAGAGCGGGGGGCGAACACCGGGGAGCTGTTTTTT.

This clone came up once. The CDR3 DNA follows: TGTGCCAGCAGTTACTCGCCGGGGGGGAATGAAAAACTGTTTTTT. Translation: CASSYSPGGNEKLFF. The chain recombines TRBV6-5 with TRBJ1-4, with D maybe TRBD1 (5 bases). Germline-derived CDR1 and CDR2 are MNHEY and SVGAGI. Trimming cost V 0 bases and J 5 bases, with 10 bases left between them. The CDR3 is made up of 15 amino acids.

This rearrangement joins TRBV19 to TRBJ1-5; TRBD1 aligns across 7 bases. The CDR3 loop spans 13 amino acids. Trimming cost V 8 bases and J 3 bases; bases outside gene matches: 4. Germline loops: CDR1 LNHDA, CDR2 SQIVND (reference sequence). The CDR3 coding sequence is TGTGCCAGTGGGACAGCTTTCAATCAGCCCCAGCATTTT. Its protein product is CASGTAFNQPQHF.

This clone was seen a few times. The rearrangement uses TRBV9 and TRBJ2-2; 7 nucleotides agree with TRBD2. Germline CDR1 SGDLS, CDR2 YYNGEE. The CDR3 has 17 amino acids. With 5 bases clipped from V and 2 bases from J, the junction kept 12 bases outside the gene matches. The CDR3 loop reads CASSGEEASGNTGELFF. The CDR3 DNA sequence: TGTGCCAGCAGTGGGGAGGAGGCTAGCGGCAACACCGGGGAGCTGTTTTTT.

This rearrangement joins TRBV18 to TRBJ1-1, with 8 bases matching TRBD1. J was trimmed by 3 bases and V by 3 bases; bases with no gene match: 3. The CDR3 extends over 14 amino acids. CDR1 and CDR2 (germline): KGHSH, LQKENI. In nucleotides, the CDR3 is TGTGCCAGCTCACCGGAGACAGGGGACACTGAAGCTTTCTTT. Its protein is CASSPETGDTEAFF.

CDR3 nucleotide sequence: TGTGCCAGCAGCGAGGCCAGGGTCAACACTGAAGCTTTCTTT. Its translation: CASSEARVNTEAFF. The V and J genes are TRBV7-9 and TRBJ1-1, with D perhaps TRBD1 (5 bases). The CDR3 is 14 amino acids. Germline CDR1 SEHNR, CDR2 FQNEAQ (reference sequence). The V end was cut by 5 bases, the J end by 2 bases, with 12 bases between.

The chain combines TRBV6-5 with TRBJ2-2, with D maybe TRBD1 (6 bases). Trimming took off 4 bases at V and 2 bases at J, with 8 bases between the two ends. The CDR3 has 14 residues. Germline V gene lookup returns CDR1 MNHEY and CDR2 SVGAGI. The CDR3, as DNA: TGTGCCAGCAGTTTGACAGGAAACACCGGGGAGCTGTTTTTT. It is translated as CASSLTGNTGELFF.

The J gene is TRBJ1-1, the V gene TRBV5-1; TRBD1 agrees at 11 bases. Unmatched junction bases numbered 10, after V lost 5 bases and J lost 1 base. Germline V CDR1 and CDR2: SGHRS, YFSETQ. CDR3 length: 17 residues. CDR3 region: CASRPGTGGFRNTEAFF. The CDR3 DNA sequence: TGCGCCAGCAGGCCTGGGACAGGGGGGTTCCGGAACACTGAAGCTTTCTTT.

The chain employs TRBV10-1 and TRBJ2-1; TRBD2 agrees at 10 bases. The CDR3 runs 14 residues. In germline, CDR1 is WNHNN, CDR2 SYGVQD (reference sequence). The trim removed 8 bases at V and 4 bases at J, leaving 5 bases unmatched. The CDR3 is CASPPSGGYNEQFF. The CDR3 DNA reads TGCGCCAGCCCCCCTAGCGGGGGATACAATGAGCAGTTCTTC.

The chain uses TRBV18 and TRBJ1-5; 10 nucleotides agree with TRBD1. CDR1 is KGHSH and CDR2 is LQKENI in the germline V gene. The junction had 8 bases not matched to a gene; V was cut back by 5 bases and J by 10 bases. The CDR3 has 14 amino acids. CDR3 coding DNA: TGTGCCAGCTCAAGAGACAGGGGGCAAAAACCCCAGCATTTT. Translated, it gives CASSRDRGQKPQHF. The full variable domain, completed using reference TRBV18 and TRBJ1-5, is NAGVMQNPRHLVRRRGQEARLRCSPMKGHSHVYWYRQLPEEGLKFMVYLQKENIIDESGMPKERFSAEFPKEGPSILRIQQVVRGDSAAYFCASSRDRGQKPQHFGDGTRLSIL.

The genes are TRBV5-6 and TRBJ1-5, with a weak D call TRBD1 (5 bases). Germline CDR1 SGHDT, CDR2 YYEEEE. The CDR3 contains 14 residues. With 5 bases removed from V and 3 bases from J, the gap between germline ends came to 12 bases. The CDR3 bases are TGTGCCAGCAGTTACGGACAAATCAATCAGCCCCAGCATTTT. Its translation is CASSYGQINQPQHF.